The 22 T cell receptor beta chains below all came from one sample that was sequenced in a study of shared clonotypes between healthy human individuals. Only in-frame clones appear in the TCRdb table, and some are missing; sequencing was by immunoSEQ multiplex PCR. Seen here are 2 million to 3 million clones, roughly 93% observed once, and the top ten hold roughly 0.36%. The specimen sequenced was naive CD4+ T cells from PBMCs. Subset given: CD45RA+ positively selected. The receptors derive from a man aged 18 to 29 in good health. Some clones in this sample may be carry-over from other donors' samples.

The rearrangement links TRBV5-1 to TRBJ1-5; D remains unclear. The CDR3 extends over 13 amino acids. The germline gives CDR1 SGHRS, CDR2 YFSETQ. V gave up 2 bases and J gave up 3 bases, with 6 bases separating them. The DNA for the CDR3 is TGCGCCAGCAGCTTTGGGTTCAATCAGCCCCAGCATTTT. Its translation is CASSFGFNQPQHF.

The chain joins TRBV9 to TRBJ1-2; 9 nucleotides agree with TRBD1. Germline V lookup: CDR1 SGDLS, CDR2 YYNGEE. V trimming: 3 bases; J trimming: 5 bases; junction bases outside the gene matches: 14. This CDR3 contains 17 residues. CDR3 sequence: CASSARDRVRGGYGYTF. The CDR3 nucleotides read TGTGCCAGCAGCGCCCGGGACAGGGTACGGGGCGGTTATGGCTACACCTTC.

The chain combines TRBV6-5 with TRBJ1-1; D is uncertain. The CDR3 has 13 residues. V was shortened by 2 bases and J by 3 bases, with 7 bases between the two germline ends. CDR1 MNHEY and CDR2 SVGAGI come from the germline V gene. The CDR3 DNA follows: TGTGCCAGCAGTTACAGGGTGGACACTGAAGCTTTCTTT. Residues: CASSYRVDTEAFF.

This clone appeared once. The rearrangement joins TRBV10-2 to TRBJ1-1, with a possible D match to TRBD1 (5 bases). Germline values: CDR1 WSHSY, CDR2 SAAADI. V lost 0 bases to trimming and J lost 10 bases, with 21 bases between them. The CDR3 spans 16 residues. The CDR3 DNA is TGCGCCAGCAGTGAGTCGACCAACTCTAGCCCGAGGGGAGCTTTCTTT. Translating it yields CASSESTNSSPRGAFF.

The chain links TRBV4-2 to TRBJ2-1; 9 positions match TRBD2. The V segment lost 1 base and the J segment 0 bases; nucleotides outside the gene matches: 10. Germline V gives CDR1 LGHNA, CDR2 YNFKEQ. CDR3 length: 19 amino acids. The DNA of the CDR3 is TGTGCCAGCAGCCAAGTCCCAGCGGGAGGCACGAGCTCCTACAATGAGCAGTTCTTC. Protein: CASSQVPAGGTSSYNEQFF.

This rearrangement joins TRBV28 to TRBJ1-5, with D perhaps matching TRBD1 (5 bases). Germline V gene data show CDR1 as MDHEN and CDR2 as SYDVKM. V lost 3 bases to trimming and J lost 3 bases, with 9 bases between them. The length of the CDR3 is 14 residues. The chain's CDR3 is CASSLGLPNQPQHF. The CDR3 DNA sequence: TGTGCCAGCAGTTTGGGGCTACCCAATCAGCCCCAGCATTTT.

As concerns this clone: The same CDR3 is also encoded by other DNA sequences in this sample. The rearrangement uses TRBV27 and TRBJ1-5, with TRBD1 as a possible D gene (6 bases). CDR3 length equals 13 residues. The germline gives CDR1 MNHEY, CDR2 SMNVEV (reference sequence). V was cut by 6 bases and J by 7 bases, with 13 bases left in between. CDR3 region: CASRRTGTQPQHF. The CDR3, as DNA: TGTGCCAGCAGGCGAACAGGGACACAGCCCCAGCATTTT.

The gene calls are TRBV6-1 and TRBJ2-1, with D tentatively TRBD1 (6 bases). This CDR3 is built from 12 residues. V lost 4 bases and J lost 9, with 10 bases in between. Germline assignment: CDR1 MNHNS and CDR2 SASEGT. This CDR3 is CASSGTGSEQFF. DNA of the CDR3: TGTGCCAGCAGTGGTACAGGGAGTGAGCAGTTCTTC.

The J gene is TRBJ2-2, the V gene TRBV28; 9 positions agree with TRBD2. The junction had 6 bases not matched to a gene; V was cut back by 8 bases and J by 5 bases. The CDR3 loop spans 14 amino acids. The germline V gene encodes CDR1 MDHEN and CDR2 SYDVKM. The CDR3 bases are TGTGCCAGCTTTAGCGGGAGTCGTACCGGGGAGCTGTTTTTT. Its translation: CASFSGSRTGELFF.

This sequence joins TRBV6-1 and TRBJ1-1; D unclear. V was shortened by 5 bases and J by 1 base, with 11 bases between the two germline ends. In germline, CDR1 is MNHNS, CDR2 SASEGT. This CDR3 contains 14 residues. The CDR3 nucleotides are TGTGCCAGCAGTTTCCTGACGACGAACACTGAAGCTTTCTTT. Encoded protein: CASSFLTTNTEAFF.

The chain uses TRBV6-5 and TRBJ2-5; D may correspond to TRBD1 or TRBD2 (5 bases each). Trimming shortened V by 0 bases and J by 5 bases, and 13 bases separated the two germline ends. The CDR3 extends over 15 amino acids. Germline V gene sequence: CDR1 MNHEY, CDR2 SVGAGI. The CDR3, as DNA: TGTGCCAGCAGTTACTCGTTGGGGGAGTGGGAGACCCAGTACTTC. This translates into CASSYSLGEWETQYF.

Details on this clone: At one end, the junction sequence differs from germline, possibly due to a read error. The chain couples TRBV2 to TRBJ2-1, with TRBD2 as a possible D gene (6 bases). The germline V gene has CDR1 SNHLY and CDR2 FYNNEI. This CDR3 is built from 13 residues. The CDR3 bases are TGTGCCAGCATTGAACGGGAGTACAATGAGCAGTTCTTC. Its translation is CASIEREYNEQFF.

V and J are TRBV7-9 and TRBJ2-4; the D is unclear. Germline V gene lookup returns CDR1 SEHNR and CDR2 FQNEAQ (reference sequence). This CDR3 is 15 amino acids long. Trimming shortened V by 5 bases and J by 0 bases, and 11 bases separated the two germline ends. The CDR3: CASSTSVIAKNIQYF. CDR3 sequence (DNA): TGTGCCAGCAGCACCTCCGTCATAGCCAAAAACATTCAGTACTTC. The full variable domain, its missing parts supplied by reference TRBV7-9 and TRBJ2-4, is DTGVSQNPRHKITKRGQNVTFRCDPISEHNRLYWYRQTLGQGPEFLTYFQNEAQLEKSRLLSDRFSAERPKGSFSTLEIQRTEQGDSAMYLCASSTSVIAKNIQYFGAGTRLSVL.

This clone was counted once. This chain uses TRBV9 with TRBJ1-3; no firm D call. Trimming left V 0 bases short and J 6 bases short, with 10 bases between. CDR3 length: 14 amino acids. Germline values: CDR1 SGDLS, CDR2 YYNGEE. CDR3 region: CASSVAGWENTIYF. The CDR3 nucleotides read TGTGCCAGCAGCGTAGCCGGGTGGGAAAACACCATATATTTT.

This chain joins TRBV29-1 and TRBJ2-7; a weak D match, TRBD2 (6 bases). The CDR3 totals 11 residues. CDR1 SQVTM and CDR2 ANQGSEA come from the germline V gene. The ends were cut back, 7 bases at V and 4 bases at J, with 11 bases in the middle. CDR3 region: CSAKGGYEQYF. The DNA of the CDR3 is TGCAGCGCAAAAGGAGGGTACGAGCAGTACTTC.

The genes are TRBV6-1 and TRBJ2-3; 7 bases are a match to TRBD2. This CDR3 is built from 16 residues. Germline values: CDR1 MNHNS, CDR2 SASEGT. V lost 2 bases to trimming and J lost 4 bases; unmatched junction nucleotides: 9. The CDR3 is CASSERLAAIADTQYF. CDR3 nucleotides: TGTGCCAGCAGTGAACGTCTAGCGGCCATTGCAGATACGCAGTATTTT.

This chain links TRBV5-1 with TRBJ2-2; D perhaps matches TRBD2 (6 bases). The CDR3 runs to 16 residues. Trimming left V 4 bases short and J 6 bases short, with 19 bases between. Germline loops: CDR1 SGHRS, CDR2 YFSETQ. The CDR3 loop reads CASSTAGGKGSGELFF. In nucleotides, the CDR3 is TGCGCCAGCAGCACGGCGGGCGGGAAGGGGTCCGGGGAGCTGTTTTTT.

As concerns this clone: Other nucleotide sequences from this sample produce the same CDR3. The gene calls are TRBV18 and TRBJ1-5, with 8 bases fitting TRBD1. The V gene end was trimmed by 3 bases and the J gene end by 4 bases; junction bases not matched to a gene: 8. The CDR3 runs 16 residues. Germline V lookup: CDR1 KGHSH, CDR2 LQKENI. The CDR3: CASSPPGTGVNQPQHF. In nucleotides, the CDR3 is TGTGCCAGCTCACCTCCCGGGACAGGAGTTAATCAGCCCCAGCATTTT.

The chain joins TRBV6-6 to TRBJ1-4; D is perhaps TRBD1 (5 bases). This CDR3 spans 15 amino acids. The germline gives CDR1 MNHNY, CDR2 SVGAGI (reference sequence). Deletions cut 2 bases from V and 4 bases from J, with 11 bases between. The CDR3 spells CASSYEGWGNEKLFF. CDR3 nucleotide sequence: TGTGCCAGCAGTTACGAGGGGTGGGGTAATGAAAAACTGTTTTTT.

The J gene is TRBJ2-5, the V gene TRBV18; TRBD1 aligns across 11 bases. Trimming removed 2 bases from V and 6 bases from J; junction bases left unmatched: 8. The CDR3 has 16 amino acids. Germline assignment: CDR1 KGHSH and CDR2 LQKENI. DNA of the CDR3: TGTGCCAGCTCACCAACGTACGGGACAGGGGGTAAGACCCAGTACTTC. This translates into CASSPTYGTGGKTQYF.

The rearrangement uses TRBV29-1 and TRBJ1-5; 7 bases are a match to TRBD1. The germline CDR1 and CDR2 sequences are SQVTM and ANQGSEA. This CDR3 spans 13 amino acids. Trimming at V came to 4 bases and at J to 4 bases, leaving 4 bases not matched to a gene. CDR3 residues: CSVGAGGNQPQHF. CDR3 in DNA: TGCAGCGTTGGTGCAGGGGGGAATCAGCCCCAGCATTTT. The variable domain in full, with the rest retrieved from reference TRBV29-1 and TRBJ1-5, is SAVISQKPSRDICQRGTSLTIQCQVDSQVTMMFWYRQQPGQSLTLIATANQGSEATYESGFVIDKFPISRPNLTFSTLTVSNMSPEDSSIYLCSVGAGGNQPQHFGDGTRLSIL.

The chain combines TRBV10-3 with TRBJ1-1, with 9 nucleotides matching TRBD1. Unmatched junction bases numbered 15, after V lost 7 bases and J lost 3 bases. CDR1 is ENHRY, CDR2 SYGVKD, per germline. This CDR3 region has 17 residues. This CDR3 is CAIKPQGAKRVDTEAFF. The CDR3, as DNA: TGTGCCATCAAACCACAGGGGGCGAAGCGTGTTGACACTGAAGCTTTCTTT.